This record concerns one T cell receptor beta chain sequence. The record originates from a study of blood T cell repertoires in COVID-19. At the level of the study: Some COVID-19 samples were acute and others convalescent; all came from the United States, Italy and Spain. T cells, B-cell-depleted T cells, or PBMCs supplied cDNA or gDNA.

V shed 4 bases and J 2 bases; nucleotides not matched to a gene: 5. The CDR3 is made up of 15 amino acids. Germline assignment: CDR1 SGHRS and CDR2 YFSETQ. As originally analysed: Estimates of nucleated cell counts were drawn from the amplification of reference gene primers. Only in-frame clones appear in the TCRdb table, and some are missing; sequencing was by immunoSEQ multiplex PCR. Clone size and V and J calls were adopted from that table, with D and trimming inferred from the DNA. The table shows 150,000 to 200,000 clones, with approximately 86% occurring only once. The chain recombines TRBV5-1 with TRBJ2-3; 9 nucleotides align to TRBD2. Sequencing input: peripheral blood. This TCR was sampled from a man aged 40-50 years with active or convalescent COVID-19. The CDR3 is CASSLAGSPTDTQYF. CDR3 sequence (DNA): TGCGCCAGCAGCCTAGCGGGGAGTCCCACAGATACGCAGTATTTT.